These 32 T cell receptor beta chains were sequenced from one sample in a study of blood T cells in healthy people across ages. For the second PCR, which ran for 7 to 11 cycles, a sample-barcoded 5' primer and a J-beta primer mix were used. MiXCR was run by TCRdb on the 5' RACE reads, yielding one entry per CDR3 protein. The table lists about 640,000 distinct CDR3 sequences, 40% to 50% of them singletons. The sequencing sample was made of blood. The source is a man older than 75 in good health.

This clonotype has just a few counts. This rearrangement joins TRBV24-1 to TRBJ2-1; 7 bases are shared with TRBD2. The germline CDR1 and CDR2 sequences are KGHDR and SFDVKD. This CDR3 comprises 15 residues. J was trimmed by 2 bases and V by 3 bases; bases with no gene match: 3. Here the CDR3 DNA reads TGTGCCACCAGTGATCCTACTAGCGCCTACAATGAGCAGTTCTTC. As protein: CATSDPTSAYNEQFF.

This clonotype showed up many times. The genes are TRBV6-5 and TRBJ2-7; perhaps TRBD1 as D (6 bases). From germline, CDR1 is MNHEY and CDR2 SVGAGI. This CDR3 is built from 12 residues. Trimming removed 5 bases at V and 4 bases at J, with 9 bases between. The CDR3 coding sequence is TGTGCCAGCAGTAGAGGGGGTTACGAGCAGTACTTC. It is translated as CASSRGGYEQYF.

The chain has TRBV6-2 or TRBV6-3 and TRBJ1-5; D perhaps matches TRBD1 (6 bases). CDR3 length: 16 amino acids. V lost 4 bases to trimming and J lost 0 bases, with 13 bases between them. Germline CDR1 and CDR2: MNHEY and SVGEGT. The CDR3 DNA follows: TGTGCCAGCAGTTTCTCAACAGGGAATAGCAATCAGCCCCAGCATTTT. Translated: CASSFSTGNSNQPQHF.

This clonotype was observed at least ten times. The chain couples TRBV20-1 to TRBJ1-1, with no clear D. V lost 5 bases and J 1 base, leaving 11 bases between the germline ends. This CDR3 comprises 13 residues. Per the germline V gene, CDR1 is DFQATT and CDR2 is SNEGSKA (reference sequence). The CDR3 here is CSAHLQTNTEAFF. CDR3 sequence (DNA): TGCAGTGCTCACTTACAGACGAACACTGAAGCTTTCTTT.

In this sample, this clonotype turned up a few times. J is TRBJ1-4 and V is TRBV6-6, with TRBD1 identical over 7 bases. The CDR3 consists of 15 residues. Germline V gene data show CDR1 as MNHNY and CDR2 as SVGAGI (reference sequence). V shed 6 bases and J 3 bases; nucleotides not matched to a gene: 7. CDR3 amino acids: CASRSQGESNEKLFF. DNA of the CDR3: TGTGCCAGCAGATCCCAGGGGGAGTCTAATGAAAAACTGTTTTTT.

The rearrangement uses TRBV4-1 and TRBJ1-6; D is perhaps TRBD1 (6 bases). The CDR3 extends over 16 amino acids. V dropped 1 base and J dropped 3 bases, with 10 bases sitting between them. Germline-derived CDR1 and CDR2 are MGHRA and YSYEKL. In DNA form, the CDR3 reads TGCGCCAGCAGCCAAGTATCCAGGGGCTATAATTCACCCCTCCACTTT. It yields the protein CASSQVSRGYNSPLHF.

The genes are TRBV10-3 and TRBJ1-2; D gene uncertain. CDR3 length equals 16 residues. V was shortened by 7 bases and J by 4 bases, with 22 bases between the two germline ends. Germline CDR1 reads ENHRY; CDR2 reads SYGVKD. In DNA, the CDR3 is TGTGCCATCAACGGGCACTTAGGCGAGTTCCTCTATGGCTACACCTTC. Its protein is CAINGHLGEFLYGYTF.

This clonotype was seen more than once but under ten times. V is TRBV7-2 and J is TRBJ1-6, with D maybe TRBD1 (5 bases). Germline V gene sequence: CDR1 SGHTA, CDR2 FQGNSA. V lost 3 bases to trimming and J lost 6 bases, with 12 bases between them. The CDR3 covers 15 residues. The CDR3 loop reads CASSFIGTPNSPLHF. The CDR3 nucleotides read TGTGCCAGCAGCTTTATCGGGACTCCTAATTCACCCCTCCACTTT.

The CDR3 DNA reads as TGCAGTGCTAGTGAGGGGGCTAGCGGGGGCCCCCTGGAGACCCAGTACTTC. As protein: CSASEGASGGPLETQYF. The chain joins TRBV20-1 to TRBJ2-5; 10 bases agree with TRBD2. Losses at the gene ends were 3 bases for V and 5 bases for J; bases not matched to a gene: 15. Germline CDR1 DFQATT, CDR2 SNEGSKA (reference sequence). The CDR3 is 17 amino acids.

CDR3 nucleotide sequence: TGTGCCAGCAGGCCGAGTGGGGGGCTTGGCGGGGAGCTGTTTTTT. Translated, it gives CASRPSGGLGGELFF. The V call is TRBV12-3 or TRBV12-4, the J call TRBJ2-2, with D perhaps assigned TRBD1 or TRBD2 (6 bases each). The length of the CDR3 is 15 residues. V was cut by 6 bases and J by 7 bases, with 18 bases left in between.

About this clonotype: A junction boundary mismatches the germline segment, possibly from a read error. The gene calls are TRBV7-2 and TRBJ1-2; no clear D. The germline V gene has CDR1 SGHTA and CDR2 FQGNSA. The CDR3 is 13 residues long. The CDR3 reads CAGSVGQAYGYTF. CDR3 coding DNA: TGTGCCGGCAGCGTCGGGCAGGCCTATGGCTACACCTTC. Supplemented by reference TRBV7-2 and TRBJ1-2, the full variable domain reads GAGVSQSPSNKVTEKGKDVELRCDPISGHTALYWYRQSLGQGLEFLIYFQGNSAPDKSGLPSDRFSAERTGGSVSTLTIQRTQQEDSAVYLCAGSVGQAYGYTFGSGTRLTVV.

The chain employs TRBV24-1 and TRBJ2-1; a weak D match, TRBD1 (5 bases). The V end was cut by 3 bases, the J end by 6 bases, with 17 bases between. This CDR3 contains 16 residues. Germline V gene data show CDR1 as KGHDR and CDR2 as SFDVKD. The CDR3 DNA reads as TGTGCCACCAGTGATCCCTTGTATTCAGGGTTCAATGAGCAGTTCTTC. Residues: CATSDPLYSGFNEQFF.

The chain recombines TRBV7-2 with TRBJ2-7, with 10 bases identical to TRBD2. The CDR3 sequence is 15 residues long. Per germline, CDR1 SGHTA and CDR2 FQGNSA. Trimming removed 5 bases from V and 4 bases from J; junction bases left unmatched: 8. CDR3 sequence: CASSTSSGSLYEQYF. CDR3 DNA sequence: TGTGCCAGCAGCACCTCTAGCGGGAGTTTGTACGAGCAGTACTTC.

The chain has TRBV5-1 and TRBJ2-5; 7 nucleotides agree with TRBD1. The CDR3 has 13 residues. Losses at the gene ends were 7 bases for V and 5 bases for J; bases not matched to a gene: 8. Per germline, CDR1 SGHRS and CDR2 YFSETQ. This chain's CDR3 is CASGYTGEETQYF. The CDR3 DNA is TGCGCCAGCGGGTACACAGGGGAGGAGACCCAGTACTTC. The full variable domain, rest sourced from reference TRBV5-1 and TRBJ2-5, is KAGVTQTPRYLIKTRGQQVTLSCSPISGHRSVSWYQQTPGQGLQFLFEYFSETQRNKGNFPGRFSGRQFSNSRSEMNVSTLELGDSALYLCASGYTGEETQYFGPGTRLLVL.

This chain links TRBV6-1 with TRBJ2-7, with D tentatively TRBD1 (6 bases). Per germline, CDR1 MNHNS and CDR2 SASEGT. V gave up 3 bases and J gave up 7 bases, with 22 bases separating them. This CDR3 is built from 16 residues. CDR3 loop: CASSDWDTKQYNEQYF. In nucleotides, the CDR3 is TGTGCCAGCAGTGATTGGGACACAAAGCAGTACAATGAGCAGTACTTC.

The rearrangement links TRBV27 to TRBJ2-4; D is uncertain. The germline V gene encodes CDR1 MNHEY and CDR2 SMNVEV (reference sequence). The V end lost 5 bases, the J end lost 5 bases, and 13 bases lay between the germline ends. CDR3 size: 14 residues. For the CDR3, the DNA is TGTGCCAGCAGTCCTTGGGCCGAGCAAAACATTCAGTACTTC. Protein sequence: CASSPWAEQNIQYF.

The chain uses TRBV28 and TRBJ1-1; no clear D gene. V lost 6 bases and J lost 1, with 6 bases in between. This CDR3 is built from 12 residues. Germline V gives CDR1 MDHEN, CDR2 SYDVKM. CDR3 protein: CASSYKNTEAFF. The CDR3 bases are TGTGCCAGCAGCTACAAGAACACTGAAGCTTTCTTT.

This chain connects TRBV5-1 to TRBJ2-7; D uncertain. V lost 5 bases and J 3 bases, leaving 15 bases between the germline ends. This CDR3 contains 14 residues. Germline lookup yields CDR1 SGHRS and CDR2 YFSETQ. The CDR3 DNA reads TGCGCCAGCAGTTCATCACGGTTGATCTACGAGCAGTACTTC. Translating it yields CASSSSRLIYEQYF.

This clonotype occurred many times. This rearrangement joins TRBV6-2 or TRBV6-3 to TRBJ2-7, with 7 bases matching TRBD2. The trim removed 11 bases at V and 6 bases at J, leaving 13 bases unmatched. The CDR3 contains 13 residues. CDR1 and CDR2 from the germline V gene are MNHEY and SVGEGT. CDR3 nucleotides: TGTGCCGGGGGGGAAGGAGGAACCCGCGAGCAGTACTTC. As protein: CAGGEGGTREQYF.

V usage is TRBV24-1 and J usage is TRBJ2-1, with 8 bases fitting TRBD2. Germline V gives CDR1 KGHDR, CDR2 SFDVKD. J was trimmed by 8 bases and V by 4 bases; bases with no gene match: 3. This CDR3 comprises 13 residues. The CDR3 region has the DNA TGTGCCACCAGTGAGCTAGCGGGCGATGAGCAGTTCTTC. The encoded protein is CATSELAGDEQFF.

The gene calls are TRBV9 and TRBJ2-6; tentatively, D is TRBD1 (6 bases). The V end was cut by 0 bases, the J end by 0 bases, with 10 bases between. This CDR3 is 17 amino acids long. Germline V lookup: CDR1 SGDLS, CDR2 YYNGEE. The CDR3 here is CASSVVDSHSGANVLTF. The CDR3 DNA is TGTGCCAGCAGCGTAGTGGACAGCCACTCTGGGGCCAACGTCCTGACTTTC.

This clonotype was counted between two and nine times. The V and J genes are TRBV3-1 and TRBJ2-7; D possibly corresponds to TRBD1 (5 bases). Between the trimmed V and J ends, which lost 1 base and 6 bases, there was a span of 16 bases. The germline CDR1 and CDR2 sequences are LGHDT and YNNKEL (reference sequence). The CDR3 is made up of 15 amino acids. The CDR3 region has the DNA TGTGCCAGCAGCCAAGGGGGCCAGATAAAGTCCGAGCAGTACTTC. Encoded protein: CASSQGGQIKSEQYF.

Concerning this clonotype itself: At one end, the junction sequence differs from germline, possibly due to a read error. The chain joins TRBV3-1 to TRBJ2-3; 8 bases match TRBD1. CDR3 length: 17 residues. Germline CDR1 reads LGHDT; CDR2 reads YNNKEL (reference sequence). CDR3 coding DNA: TGTGTCAGCAGCCAAGATCACCGGGACAGGAGAACAGATACGCAGTATTTT. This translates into CVSSQDHRDRRTDTQYF.

The CDR3 DNA is TGCAGTGCTAGAGGCGAAGGCGGGGGCCTGCAGTACTTC. This gives the protein CSARGEGGGLQYF. The rearrangement links TRBV20-1 to TRBJ2-5, with TRBD2 as a possible D gene (7 bases). The V gene lost 1 base and the J gene lost 11 bases, with 17 bases spanning the gap. This CDR3 comprises 13 residues. Looked up from germline, CDR1 is DFQATT and CDR2 is SNEGSKA (reference sequence).

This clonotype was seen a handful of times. CDR3 sequence reads: CATRAGTGTVGGRGSRETQYF. CDR3 nucleotides: TGTGCCACCAGAGCCGGGACAGGGACGGTTGGAGGACGGGGGAGCAGAGAGACCCAGTACTTC. The genes are TRBV24-1 and TRBJ2-5; 9 nucleotides agree with TRBD1. V lost 7 bases and J lost 4; bases outside the gene matches: 27. The germline CDR1 and CDR2 sequences are KGHDR and SFDVKD. The CDR3 length is 21 residues.

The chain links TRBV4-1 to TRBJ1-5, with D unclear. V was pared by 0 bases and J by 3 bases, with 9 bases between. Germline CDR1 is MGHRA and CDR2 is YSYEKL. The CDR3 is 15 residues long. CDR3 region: CASSQERQLNQPQHF. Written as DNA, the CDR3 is TGCGCCAGCAGCCAAGAGCGTCAGCTCAATCAGCCCCAGCATTTT.

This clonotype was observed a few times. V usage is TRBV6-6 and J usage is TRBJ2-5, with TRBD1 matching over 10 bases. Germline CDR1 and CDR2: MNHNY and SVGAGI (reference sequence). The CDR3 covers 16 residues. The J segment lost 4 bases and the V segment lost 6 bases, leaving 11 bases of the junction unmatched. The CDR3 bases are TGTGCCAGCAGCCTACTGGGGGACAGGGGTTCAGAGACCCAGTACTTC. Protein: CASSLLGDRGSETQYF.

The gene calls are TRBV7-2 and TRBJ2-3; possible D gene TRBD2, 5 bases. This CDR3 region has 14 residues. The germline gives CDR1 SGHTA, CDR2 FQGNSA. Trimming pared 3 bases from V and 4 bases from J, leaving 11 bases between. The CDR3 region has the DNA TGTGCCAGCAGCTTTGAGGGTGGCCCAGATACGCAGTATTTT. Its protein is CASSFEGGPDTQYF.

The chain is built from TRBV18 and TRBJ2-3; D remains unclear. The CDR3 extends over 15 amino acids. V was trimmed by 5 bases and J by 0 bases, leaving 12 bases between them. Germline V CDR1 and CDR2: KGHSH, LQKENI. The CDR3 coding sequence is TGTGCCAGCTCAGCGACGGGTAGAAGCACAGATACGCAGTATTTT. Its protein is CASSATGRSTDTQYF.

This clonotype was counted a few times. The CDR3 bases are TGTGCCAGCAGCTTTACAGCTCTGGAGACCCAGTACTTC. Its protein product is CASSFTALETQYF. The rearrangement joins TRBV5-6 to TRBJ2-5; D ambiguous. The CDR3 contains 13 residues. V lost 2 bases to trimming and J lost 5 bases, with 10 bases between them. Germline V gives CDR1 SGHDT, CDR2 YYEEEE.

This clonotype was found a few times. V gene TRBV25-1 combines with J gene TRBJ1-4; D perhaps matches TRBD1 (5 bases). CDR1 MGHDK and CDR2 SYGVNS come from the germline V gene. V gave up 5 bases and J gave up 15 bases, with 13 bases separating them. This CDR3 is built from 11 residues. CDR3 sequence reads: CASSSTAEVFF. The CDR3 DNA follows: TGTGCCAGCAGTTCGACAGCCGAGGTGTTTTTT. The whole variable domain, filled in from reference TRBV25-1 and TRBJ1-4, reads EADIYQTPRYLVIGTGKKITLECSQTMGHDKMYWYQQDPGMELHLIHYSYGVNSTEKGDLSSESTVSRIRTEHFPLTLESARPSHTSQYLCASSSTAEVFFGSGTQLSVL.

The CDR3 nucleotides read TGCAGTGCTAGCGGGAGGTACCTTTACAATGAGCAGTTCTTC. This encodes CSASGRYLYNEQFF. The chain links TRBV20-1 to TRBJ2-1, with 7 bases lining up with TRBD2. V lost 3 bases and J lost 4; bases outside the gene matches: 6. The CDR3 is 14 amino acids. Germline V lookup: CDR1 DFQATT, CDR2 SNEGSKA (reference sequence).